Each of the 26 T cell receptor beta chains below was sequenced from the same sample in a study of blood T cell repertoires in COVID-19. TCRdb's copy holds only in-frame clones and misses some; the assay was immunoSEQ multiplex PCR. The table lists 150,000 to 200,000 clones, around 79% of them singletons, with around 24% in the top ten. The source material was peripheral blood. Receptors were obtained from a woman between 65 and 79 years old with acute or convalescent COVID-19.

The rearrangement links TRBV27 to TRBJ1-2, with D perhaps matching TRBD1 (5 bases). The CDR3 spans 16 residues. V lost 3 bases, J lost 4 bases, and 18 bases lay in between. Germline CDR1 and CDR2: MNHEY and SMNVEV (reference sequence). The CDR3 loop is CASSFFPPRALYGYTF. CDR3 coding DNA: TGTGCCAGCAGTTTTTTCCCCCCCAGGGCTCTCTATGGCTACACCTTC.

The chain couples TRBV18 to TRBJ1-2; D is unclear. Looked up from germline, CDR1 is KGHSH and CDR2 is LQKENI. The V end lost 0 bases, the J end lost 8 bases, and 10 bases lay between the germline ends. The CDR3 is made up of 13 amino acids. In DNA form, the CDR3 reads TGTGCCAGCTCACCACCGGCCATGCCCGGCTACACCTTC. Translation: CASSPPAMPGYTF.

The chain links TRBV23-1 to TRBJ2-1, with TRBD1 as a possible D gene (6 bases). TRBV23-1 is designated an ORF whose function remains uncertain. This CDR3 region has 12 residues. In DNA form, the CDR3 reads TGCGCTGGGGACCGGACGAGGGGGTGGCAGTTCTTC. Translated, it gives CAGDRTRGWQFF.

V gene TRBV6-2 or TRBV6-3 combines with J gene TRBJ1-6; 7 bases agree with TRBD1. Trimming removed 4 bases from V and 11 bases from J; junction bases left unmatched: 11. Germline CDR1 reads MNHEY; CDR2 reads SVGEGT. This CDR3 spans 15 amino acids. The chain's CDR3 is CASSSPDRSMPPLHF. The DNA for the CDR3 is TGTGCCAGCAGTTCCCCGGACAGGAGCATGCCACCCCTCCACTTT.

CDR3 in amino acids: CASSDPPEQYF. The CDR3 bases are TGTGCCAGCAGTGATCCCCCGGAGCAGTACTTC. This rearrangement joins TRBV25-1 to TRBJ2-7; D unresolved. The CDR3 runs 11 residues. The germline V gene encodes CDR1 MGHDK and CDR2 SYGVNS. V was shortened by 3 bases and J by 7 bases, with 7 bases between the two germline ends.

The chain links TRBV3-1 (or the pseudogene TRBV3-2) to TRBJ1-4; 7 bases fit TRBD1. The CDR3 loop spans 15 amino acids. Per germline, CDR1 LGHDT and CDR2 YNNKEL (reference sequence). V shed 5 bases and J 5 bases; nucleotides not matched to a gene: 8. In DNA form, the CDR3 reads TGTGCCAGCAGCGCTCGGACAGGCGCGAATGAAAAACTGTTTTTT. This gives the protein CASSARTGANEKLFF.

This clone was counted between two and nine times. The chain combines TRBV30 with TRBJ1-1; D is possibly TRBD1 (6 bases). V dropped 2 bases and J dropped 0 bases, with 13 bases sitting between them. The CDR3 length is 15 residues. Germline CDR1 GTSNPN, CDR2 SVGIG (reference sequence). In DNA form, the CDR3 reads TGTGCCTGGAGTTATATGGGGACACTGAACACTGAAGCTTTCTTT. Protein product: CAWSYMGTLNTEAFF.

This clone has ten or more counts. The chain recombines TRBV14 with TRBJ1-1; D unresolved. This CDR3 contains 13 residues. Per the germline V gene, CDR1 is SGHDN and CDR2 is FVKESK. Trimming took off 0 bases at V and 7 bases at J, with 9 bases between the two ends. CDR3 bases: TGTGCCAGCAGCCAAGAATGGTCGGGTGAAGCTTTCTTT. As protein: CASSQEWSGEAFF.

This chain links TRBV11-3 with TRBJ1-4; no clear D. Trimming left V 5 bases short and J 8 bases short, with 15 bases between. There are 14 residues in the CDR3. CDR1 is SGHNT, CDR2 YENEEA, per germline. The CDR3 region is CASSPPPRGEKLFF. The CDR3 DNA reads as TGTGCCAGCAGCCCTCCCCCCCGGGGAGAAAAACTGTTTTTT.

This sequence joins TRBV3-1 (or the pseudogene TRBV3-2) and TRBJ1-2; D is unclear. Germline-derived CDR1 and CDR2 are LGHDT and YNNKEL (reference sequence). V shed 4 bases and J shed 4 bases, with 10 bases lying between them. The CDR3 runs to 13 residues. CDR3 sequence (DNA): TGTGCCAGCAGCCCAACCGGGAGCTATGGCTACACCTTC. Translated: CASSPTGSYGYTF.

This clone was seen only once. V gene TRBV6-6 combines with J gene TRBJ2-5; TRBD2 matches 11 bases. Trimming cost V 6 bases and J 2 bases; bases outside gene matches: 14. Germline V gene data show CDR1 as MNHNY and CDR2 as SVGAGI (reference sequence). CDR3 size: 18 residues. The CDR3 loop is CASRRIRLAGSVQETQYF. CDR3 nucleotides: TGTGCCAGCAGACGAATCAGACTAGCGGGAAGCGTACAAGAGACCCAGTACTTC.

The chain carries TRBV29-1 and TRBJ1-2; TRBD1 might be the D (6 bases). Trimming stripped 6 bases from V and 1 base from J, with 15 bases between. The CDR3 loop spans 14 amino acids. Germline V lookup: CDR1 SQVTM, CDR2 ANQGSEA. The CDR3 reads CSVDAGDLNYGYTF. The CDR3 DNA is TGCAGCGTGGATGCAGGGGACCTTAACTATGGCTACACCTTC.

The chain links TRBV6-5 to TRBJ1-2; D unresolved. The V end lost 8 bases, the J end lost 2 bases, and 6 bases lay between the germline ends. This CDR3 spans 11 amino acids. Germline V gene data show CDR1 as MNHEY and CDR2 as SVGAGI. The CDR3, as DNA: TGTGCCAGCTCGGTAAACTATGGCTACACCTTC. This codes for CASSVNYGYTF.

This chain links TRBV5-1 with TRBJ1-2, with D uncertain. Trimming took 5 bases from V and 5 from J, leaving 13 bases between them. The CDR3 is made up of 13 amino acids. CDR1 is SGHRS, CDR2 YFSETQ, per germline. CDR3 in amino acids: CASRPDHPYGYTF. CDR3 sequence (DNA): TGCGCCAGCAGACCAGATCATCCATATGGCTACACCTTC.

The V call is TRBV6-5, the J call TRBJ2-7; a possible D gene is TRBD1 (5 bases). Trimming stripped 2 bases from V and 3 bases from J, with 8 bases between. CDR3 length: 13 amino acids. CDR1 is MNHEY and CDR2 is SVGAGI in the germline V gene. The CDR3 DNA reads TGTGCCAGCAGTTACAGGGGAAACTACGAGCAGTACTTC. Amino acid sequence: CASSYRGNYEQYF.

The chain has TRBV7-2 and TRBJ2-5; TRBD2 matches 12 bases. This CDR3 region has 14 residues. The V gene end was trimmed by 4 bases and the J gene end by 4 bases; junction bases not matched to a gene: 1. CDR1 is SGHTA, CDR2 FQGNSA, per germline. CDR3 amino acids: CASSSGLAGETQYF. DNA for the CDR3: TGTGCCAGCAGCTCGGGACTAGCGGGAGAGACCCAGTACTTC.

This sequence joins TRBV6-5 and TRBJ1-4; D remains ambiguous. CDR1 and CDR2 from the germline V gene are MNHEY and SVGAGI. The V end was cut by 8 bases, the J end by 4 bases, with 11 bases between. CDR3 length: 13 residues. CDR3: CASSFEDNEKLFF. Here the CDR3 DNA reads TGTGCCAGCTCCTTCGAGGATAATGAAAAACTGTTTTTT.

The CDR3 region has the DNA TGTGCCAGCAGTTCCCTACAGGCCACGAACACTGAAGCTTTCTTT. This sequence encodes CASSSLQATNTEAFF. V is TRBV27 and J is TRBJ1-1, with D perhaps matching TRBD1 (5 bases). V was trimmed by 4 bases and J by 1 base, leaving 13 bases between them. CDR1 and CDR2 from the germline V gene are MNHEY and SMNVEV (reference sequence). The CDR3 sequence is 15 residues long.

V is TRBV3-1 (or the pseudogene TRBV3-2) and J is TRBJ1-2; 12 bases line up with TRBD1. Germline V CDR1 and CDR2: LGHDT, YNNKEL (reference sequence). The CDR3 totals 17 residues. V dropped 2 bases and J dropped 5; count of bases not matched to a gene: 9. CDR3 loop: CASSQRGTGGPIYGYTF. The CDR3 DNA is TGTGCCAGCAGCCAACGCGGGACAGGGGGCCCTATTTATGGCTACACCTTC.

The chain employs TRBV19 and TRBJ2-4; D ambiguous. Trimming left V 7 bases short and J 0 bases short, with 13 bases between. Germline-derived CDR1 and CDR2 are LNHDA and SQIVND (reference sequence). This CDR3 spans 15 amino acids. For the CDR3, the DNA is TGTGCCAGTACCGCTCAGGATCTAGCCAAAAACATTCAGTACTTC. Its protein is CASTAQDLAKNIQYF.

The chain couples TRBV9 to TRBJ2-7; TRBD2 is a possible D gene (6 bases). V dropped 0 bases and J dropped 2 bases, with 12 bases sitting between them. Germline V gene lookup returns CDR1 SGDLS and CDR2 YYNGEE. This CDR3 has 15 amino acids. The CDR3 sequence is CASSVGLGVPYEQYF. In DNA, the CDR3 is TGTGCCAGCAGCGTAGGACTAGGAGTCCCCTACGAGCAGTACTTC.

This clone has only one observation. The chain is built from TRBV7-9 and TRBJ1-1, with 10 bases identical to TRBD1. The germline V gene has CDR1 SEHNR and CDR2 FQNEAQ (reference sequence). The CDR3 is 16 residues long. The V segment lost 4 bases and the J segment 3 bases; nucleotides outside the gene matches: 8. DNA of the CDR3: TGTGCCAGCAGCTATTCCGGGACAGGGGCTTACACTGAAGCTTTCTTT. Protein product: CASSYSGTGAYTEAFF. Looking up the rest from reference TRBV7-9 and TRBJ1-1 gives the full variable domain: DTGVSQNPRHKITKRGQNVTFRCDPISEHNRLYWYRQTLGQGPEFLTYFQNEAQLEKSRLLSDRFSAERPKGSFSTLEIQRTEQGDSAMYLCASSYSGTGAYTEAFFGQGTRLTVV.

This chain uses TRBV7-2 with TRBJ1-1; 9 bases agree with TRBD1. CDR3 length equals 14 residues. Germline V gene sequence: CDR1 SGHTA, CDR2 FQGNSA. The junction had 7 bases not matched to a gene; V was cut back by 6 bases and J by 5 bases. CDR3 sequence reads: CASRDRGGGTEAFF. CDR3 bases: TGTGCCAGCAGGGACAGGGGTGGGGGTACTGAAGCTTTCTTT. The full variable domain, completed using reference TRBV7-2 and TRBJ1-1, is GAGVSQSPSNKVTEKGKDVELRCDPISGHTALYWYRQSLGQGLEFLIYFQGNSAPDKSGLPSDRFSAERTGGSVSTLTIQRTQQEDSAVYLCASRDRGGGTEAFFGQGTRLTVV.

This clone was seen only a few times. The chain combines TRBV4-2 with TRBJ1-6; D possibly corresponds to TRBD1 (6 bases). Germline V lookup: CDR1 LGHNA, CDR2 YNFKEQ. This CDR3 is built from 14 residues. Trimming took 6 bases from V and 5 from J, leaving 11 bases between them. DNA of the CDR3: TGTGCCAGCAGTCGGACAGTGGATAATTCACCCCTCCACTTT. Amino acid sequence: CASSRTVDNSPLHF.

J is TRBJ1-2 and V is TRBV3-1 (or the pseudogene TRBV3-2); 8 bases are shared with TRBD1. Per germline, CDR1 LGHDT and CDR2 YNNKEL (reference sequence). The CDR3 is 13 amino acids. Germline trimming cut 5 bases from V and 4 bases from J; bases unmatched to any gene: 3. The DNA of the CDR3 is TGTGCCAGCAGCTCGGACAGGGTCTATGGCTACACCTTC. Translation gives CASSSDRVYGYTF.

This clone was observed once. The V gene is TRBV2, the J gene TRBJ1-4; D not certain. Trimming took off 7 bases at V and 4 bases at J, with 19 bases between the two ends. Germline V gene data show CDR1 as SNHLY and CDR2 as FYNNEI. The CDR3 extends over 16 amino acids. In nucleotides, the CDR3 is TGTGCCAGCAATCAAGTGGAGGGATTTCATAATGAAAAACTGTTTTTT. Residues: CASNQVEGFHNEKLFF.